This entry is about one T cell receptor (beta chain). Its specificity is not known. All patients were mismatch repair deficient, assessed by either PCR or immunohistochemistry. A few pembrolizumab responders had their TCRs sequenced. The record originates from a study of PD-1 blockade in mismatch repair-deficient tumors. At the level of the study: Patients had around 11 mismatch repair-deficient cancer types and were previously treated and progressing.

V was pared by 2 bases and J by 5 bases, with 18 bases between. CDR1 and CDR2 (germline): MNHEY, SMNVEV (reference sequence). The CDR3 length is 16 residues. Points from the study as a whole: Tumor-resident clones, often undetectable pretreatment in blood, expanded then contracted after pembrolizumab.

Assay: immunoSEQ multiplex PCR; the TCRdb copy retains only in-frame clones and omits some. The table includes 50,000 or so clones, 81% detected once. The origin of this receptor is an adult with mismatch repair-deficient cancer. The sequencing here drew on peripheral blood, taken approximately 18 weeks after starting pembrolizumab. This sequence joins TRBV27 and TRBJ1-1, with D perhaps matching TRBD1 (6 bases). The CDR3 sequence is CASSLSLGGSSTEAFF. The CDR3 DNA reads as TGTGCCAGCAGTTTAAGCCTAGGGGGTAGTAGTACTGAAGCTTTCTTT.